The clone carrying this T cell receptor beta chain turned up a few times. Its cognate antigen is unknown. Trimming stripped 5 bases from V and 4 bases from J, with 8 bases between. The CDR3 sequence is 12 residues long. CDR1 SEHNR and CDR2 FQNEAQ come from the germline V gene (reference sequence). All of the isolated RNA was reverse transcribed, so expressed TCRB transcripts were sequenced. Clones were read by immunoSEQ multiplex PCR, and TCRdb kept only the in-frame ones, dropping some. Among 620,000 or so clones listed, about 16% were seen once. The data derive from a study of beta chain features in type 1 diabetes. The study, taken as a whole, reports: HLA effects on TCRB rearrangement stayed unresolved here. People with Type 1 diabetes carried modestly yet significantly shorter TCRB CDR3s in all four CD4+ subsets.

The TCR comes from a man aged 18 to 30 in good health. V usage is TRBV7-9 and J usage is TRBJ2-5, with D perhaps matching TRBD1 (5 bases). Sequencing input: naive CD4+ T cells from blood. The CDR3 spells CASSQGGETQYF. CDR3 in DNA: TGTGCCAGCAGCCAGGGTGGAGAGACCCAGTACTTC.